This T cell receptor (beta chain) was recorded in a study of blood T cell repertoires in COVID-19. Across the whole study: COVID-19 samples, acute and convalescent, were from the United States, Italy and Spain.

The CDR3 sequence is 16 residues long. Germline CDR1 reads LNHNV; CDR2 reads YYDKDF (reference sequence). The germline V and J ends were trimmed by 0 bases and 0 bases, with 12 bases remaining between them. Authors' data handling: Estimated nucleated cell counts came from reference gene primer amplification. TCRdb's table, derived via immunoSEQ multiplex PCR, lists solely in-frame clones and lacks some. The D gene and trimming were derived from the DNA, and the V and J assignments and clone size from that table. The data show about 160,000 clones, over 60% seen once. The clonotype originates from a man in his sixties with acute or convalescent COVID-19. Sequenced sample: peripheral blood. The V and J genes are TRBV15 and TRBJ2-7; D is perhaps TRBD2 (5 bases). The CDR3 here is CATSRDLAASSYEQYF. As DNA, the CDR3 is TGTGCCACCAGCAGAGATCTAGCAGCTTCCTCCTACGAGCAGTACTTC.